This T cell receptor (beta chain) was profiled in a study of blood T cell repertoires in COVID-19. Study in general: Both acute and convalescent COVID-19 samples were obtained from the United States, Italy and Spain. The analysed material was cDNA or gDNA that came from T cells, B-cell-depleted T cells, or PBMCs.

With V trimmed by 0 bases and J by 3 bases, 8 bases remained unmatched. Per the germline V gene, CDR1 is SGHKS and CDR2 is YYEKEE (reference sequence). The CDR3 length is 16 residues. Assay used: immunoSEQ multiplex PCR; TCRdb lists only in-frame clones, some missing. The sample shows approximately 140,000 clones, approximately 81% of them seen only once. This clone occurred a few times. This sequence joins TRBV5-5 and TRBJ2-7; 8 bases are shared with TRBD1. The source is a human donor in a cohort sampled during active COVID-19. Sample: peripheral blood. This CDR3 is CASSLEVGQGNYEQYF. CDR3 in DNA: TGTGCCAGCAGCTTGGAGGTAGGACAGGGTAACTACGAGCAGTACTTC.